This is a list of T cell receptor beta chains from one sample in a study of cytomegalovirus exposure and HLA in healthy donors. Sequencing used immunoSEQ multiplex PCR; TCRdb keeps in-frame clones, though not all of them. The sample consists of about 130,000 clones, around four fifths of them appearing once. The sequenced material came from PBMCs. These receptors were obtained from a woman between 40 and 55 years old in good health and CMV-seronegative. Both conserved end residues are part of each CDR3. D genes are given only for firm matches. Some rows have no size entry. The others give once, few or many, or a class for an expanded clone.

CDR3nt	CDR3aa	abundance	v_gene	j_gene	d_gene
TGCGCCAGCATCCCCGGGACAGGGGCCCCGGGGTCCACGCAGTATTTT	CASIPGTGAPGSTQYF	few	TRBV5-1	TRBJ2-3	TRBD1
TGTGCTAGCAGCTTTCCGGGACAGATGAACACTGAAGCTTTCTTT	CASSFPGQMNTEAFF	NA	TRBV7-2	TRBJ1-1	TRBD1
TGTGCCAGCAGCGTAGAGGCTGCGGGTAGCTATGGCTACACCTTC	CASSVEAAGSYGYTF	NA	TRBV9	TRBJ1-2	NA
TGTGCCAGCAGCTTCGGACAGGGGACTAATCAGCCCCAGCATTTT	CASSFGQGTNQPQHF	NA	TRBV7-2	TRBJ1-5	TRBD1
TGTGCCAGTAGTAAGAACGGGTTGGAGACCCAGTACTTC	CASSKNGLETQYF	few	TRBV19	TRBJ2-5	NA
TGCGCCAGCAGCTTGGGGGACAGGGGGGCTGAAGCTTTCTTT	CASSLGDRGAEAFF	once	TRBV5-1	TRBJ1-1	TRBD1
TGTGCCAGCAGTGAATCGGGTGGTACGACTGAAGCTTTCTTT	CASSESGGTTEAFF	once	TRBV6-1	TRBJ1-1	NA
TGTGCCAGCAGCTTGGGCGGGGGGATTTCCTACGAGCAGTACTTC	CASSLGGGISYEQYF	once	TRBV7-3	TRBJ2-7	TRBD2
TGTGCCAGTAGGCTCGGACAGGGCTTAGCCGGGGAGCTGTTTTTT	CASRLGQGLAGELFF	NA	TRBV19	TRBJ2-2	TRBD1
TGTGCCAGCAGCTTACTCCCGGTTAACACTGAAGCTTTCTTT	CASSLLPVNTEAFF	many	TRBV7-2	TRBJ1-1	NA
TGTGCCAGCAGCTCCAAGGGGGCAGTGGATCGCGAGCAGTACTTC	CASSSKGAVDREQYF	NA	TRBV5-6	TRBJ2-7	TRBD1
TGTGCCGGCCGGGAGGGGGGTCGCGAGCAGTACTTC	CAGREGGREQYF	once	TRBV2	TRBJ2-7	TRBD2
TGCGCCAGCAGCACGGCGGGCAGGAAAGAAGCTTTCTTT	CASSTAGRKEAFF	once	TRBV5-1	TRBJ1-1	NA
TGTGCCAGCAGCCAACTCGGGAGGGAGACCCAGTACTTC	CASSQLGRETQYF	NA	TRBV4-2	TRBJ2-5	TRBD2
TGTGCCAGCAGCCATCTCGCGGGGGCCGGGGATACGCAGTATTTT	CASSHLAGAGDTQYF	NA	TRBV6-5	TRBJ2-3	NA
TGTGCCAGCAGCGTTCGTTTGGACATCACAGATACGCAGTATTTT	CASSVRLDITDTQYF	NA	TRBV9	TRBJ2-3	NA
TGTGCCAGCCCACCTCCAACAGGGGCCGCAAGTGCTGCCGAGCAGTACTTC	CASPPPTGAASAAEQYF	NA	TRBV28	TRBJ2-7	TRBD1
TGTGCCAGTGTGGACAGGAAAAAATCGGAGCTGTTTTTT	CASVDRKKSELFF	once	TRBV19	TRBJ2-2	TRBD1
TGTGCCTGGATTGTGGGGGGTCTGGGCACTGAAGCTTTCTTT	CAWIVGGLGTEAFF	few	TRBV30	TRBJ1-1	NA
TGTGCCAGCAGCTCCGGGTTCGGGGAGCTGTTTTTT	CASSSGFGELFF	once	TRBV5-6	TRBJ2-2	NA
TGTGCCAGCAGCTCCTTAAGCACAGTCTACAATGAGCAGTTCTTC	CASSSLSTVYNEQFF	NA	TRBV7-9	TRBJ2-1	NA
TGTGCCATCAGTGGGCCGGGACAGGGGAATAGCGCCATATATTTT	CAISGPGQGNSAIYF	few	TRBV10-3	TRBJ1-3	TRBD1
TGTGCCAGCAGTGGGTGGACAGGTCTGTATGGCTACACCTTC	CASSGWTGLYGYTF	NA	TRBV25-1	TRBJ1-2	TRBD1